These T cell receptor beta chains were read from a single sample in a study of OX40 agonist ivuxolimab in advanced cancers. Profiling relied on immunoSEQ multiplex PCR, and the TCRdb table lists in-frame clones only, not all of them. The repertoire holds roughly 40,000 clones, 82% seen once, with approximately 25% in the top ten. The sample here was CD4+ or CD8+ T cells sorted from blood, taken in a trial of the OX40 agonist ivuxolimab. The receptors originated from an adult with an advanced solid tumor such as melanoma, head and neck, liver or kidney cancer. Both conserved end residues are part of each CDR3. Fields, in order: CDR3 protein, J gene, V gene, CDR3 length.

CASGRGQTEAFF | TRBJ1-1 | TRBV25-1 | 12
CAWSSGTGYNEQFF | TRBJ2-1 | TRBV30 | 14
CASSFWGEGYTF | TRBJ1-2 | TRBV5-1 | 12
CASSVVAGGGSEQFF | TRBJ2-1 | TRBV9 | 15
CASSPGGETQYF | TRBJ2-5 | TRBV18 | 12
CASSPPVGSGGADTQYF | TRBJ2-3 | TRBV7-9 | 17
CASKSPGAGNTGELFF | TRBJ2-2 | TRBV19 | 16
CASSKGTSGFPSSYNEQFF | TRBJ2-1 | TRBV21-1 | 19
CASSFLSGSSTDTQYF | TRBJ2-3 | TRBV7-8 | 16
CASSPGQGDTEAFF | TRBJ1-1 | TRBV7-9 | 14
CASSLWGVTSYEQYF | TRBJ2-7 | TRBV28 | 15
CASSVGPAGLQETQYF | TRBJ2-5 | TRBV9 | 16
CASSLGDGYTF | TRBJ1-2 | TRBV7-2 | 11
CASSLLRGSNQPQHF | TRBJ1-5 | TRBV28 | 15
CASSLGDREDQPQHF | TRBJ1-5 | TRBV7-9 | 15
CASRKTGSTDTQYF | TRBJ2-3 | TRBV7-9 | 14
CASSPGLALTYEQYF | TRBJ2-7 | TRBV6-5 | 15
CASSPLGGRDEQFF | TRBJ2-1 | TRBV2 | 14
CASRPAARELNTEAFF | TRBJ1-1 | TRBV28 | 16
CASSKWGGLGTTEAFF | TRBJ1-1 | TRBV7-9 | 16
CASVPGQFLEAFF | TRBJ1-1 | TRBV6-1 | 13
CATSRDKETGFGNEQFF | TRBJ2-1 | TRBV15 | 17
CASSESGVGRTGELFF | TRBJ2-2 | TRBV25-1 | 16
CASSSLYGQYF | TRBJ2-7 | TRBV7-9 | 11
CASSPTSGSYEQYF | TRBJ2-7 | TRBV7-3 | 14
CASSPGFTGELFF | TRBJ2-2 | TRBV18 | 13
CASSLAGYNQPQHF | TRBJ1-5 | TRBV28 | 14
CASSRTSGTTQYF | TRBJ2-5 | TRBV7-2 | 13
CASRGSGKGGIGNTIYF | TRBJ1-3 | TRBV11-2 | 17
CASSPQKAGGPTDTQYF | TRBJ2-3 | TRBV7-6 | 17
CASRGGQRTNEQFF | TRBJ2-1 | TRBV23-1 | 14
CASSIGVFAPQHF | TRBJ1-5 | TRBV7-2 | 13
CAWSVGGGSTEAFF | TRBJ1-1 | TRBV30 | 14
CATSSGGGYTF | TRBJ1-2 | TRBV25-1 | 11
CASSLGPNYNEQFF | TRBJ2-1 | TRBV7-6 | 14
CASSYGVSYGYTF | TRBJ1-2 | TRBV19 | 13
CASSLRASGRTYNEQFF | TRBJ2-1 | TRBV5-1 | 17
CASSPLAGGPTYEQYF | - | TRBV9 | 16
CASSIRDRDPTDTQYF | TRBJ2-3 | TRBV7-9 | 16
CASSFTTSYEQYF | TRBJ2-7 | TRBV19 | 13
CASGGGNTGELFF | TRBJ2-2 | TRBV5-1 | 13
CASSGYGQPGGTQYF | TRBJ2-5 | TRBV9 | 15
CASSAPGTVNEKLFF | TRBJ1-4 | TRBV6-1 | 15
CASSLDHTDTQYF | TRBJ2-3 | TRBV27 | 13
CASRTTLSGANVLTF | TRBJ2-6 | TRBV6-5 | 15
CASSSGRGGVNEQFF | TRBJ2-1 | TRBV7-2 | 15
CASGLGTTYEQYF | TRBJ2-7 | TRBV5-6 | 13
CSVLREEAAEDTQYF | TRBJ2-3 | TRBV29-1 | 15
CASSSPKGSHF | TRBJ2-7 | TRBV28 | 11
CASSLGTGVIYEQYF | TRBJ2-7 | TRBV7-8 | 15
CASSGGLAGLYNEQFF | TRBJ2-1 | TRBV5-1 | 16
CASSSITTGFGYTF | TRBJ1-2 | TRBV5-4 | 14
CASSDSWTTDEQFF | TRBJ2-1 | TRBV6-6 | 14
CASSQKGLGSTEAFF | TRBJ1-1 | TRBV5-2 | 15
CASSRKTRPNIQYF | TRBJ2-4 | TRBV5-6 | 14
CASVWTDTQETQYF | TRBJ2-5 | TRBV12-5 | 14
CASSIQGVDTQYF | TRBJ2-3 | TRBV19 | 13
CALTDSGTYEQYF | - | TRBV7-9 | 13
CASSLGDREMRREKLFF | TRBJ1-4 | TRBV7-9 | 17
CASSSSTGVEKLFF | TRBJ1-4 | TRBV27 | 14